This T cell receptor beta chain was obtained from a study of early T cells in non-severe SARS-CoV-2 infection. About the study: Bulk RNA taken from unsorted whole blood was sequenced, leaving chains unpaired.

CDR1 and CDR2 (germline): MNHNS, SASEGT. The CDR3 loop spans 13 amino acids. Attached unique molecular identifiers marked individual cDNA molecules. TCRdb redid the calling of the 5' RACE reads with MiXCR, one entry per CDR3 protein. Of tens of thousands of distinct CDR3 sequences listed, around 6.1% were seen once; the top ten hold about an eighth. Comments on this clonotype: Its antigen is as yet unknown. Relative to the germline gene, one junction end is altered; a read error may explain this.

Findings and caveats of the study: Reliance on VDJdb matching favored anti-spike CD8 responses; private and CD4 specificities were missed.

The clonotype originates from an adult who was a healthcare worker with PCR-confirmed SARS-CoV-2 infection or an uninfected control (not recorded which). The chain carries TRBV6-1 and TRBJ2-2; perhaps TRBD2 as D (5 bases). Sequencing used whole blood. CDR3 sequence (DNA): TGTGCCAGCAGTGAAGGCCTGGCCGGGGAGCTGCTTTTT. It specifies CASSEGLAGELLF.